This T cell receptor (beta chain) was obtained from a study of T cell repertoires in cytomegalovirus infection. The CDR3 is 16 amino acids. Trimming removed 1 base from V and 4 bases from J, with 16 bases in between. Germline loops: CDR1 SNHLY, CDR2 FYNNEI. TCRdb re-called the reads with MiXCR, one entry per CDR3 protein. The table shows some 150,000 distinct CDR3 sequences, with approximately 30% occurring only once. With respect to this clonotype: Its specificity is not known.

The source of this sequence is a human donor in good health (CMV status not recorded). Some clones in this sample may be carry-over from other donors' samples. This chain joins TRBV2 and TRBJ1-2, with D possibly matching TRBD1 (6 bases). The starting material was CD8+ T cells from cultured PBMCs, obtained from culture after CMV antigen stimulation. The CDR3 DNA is TGTGCCAGCAGTGAAGTGGACAGCGGGACCTCCTATGGCTACACCTTC. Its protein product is CASSEVDSGTSYGYTF.